The 14 T cell receptor beta chains given below trace back to one sample, sequenced in a study of shared clonotypes between healthy human individuals (dated by TCRdb to 2020 to 2021). Library preparation was by the immunoSEQ multiplex PCR assay. TCRdb re-hosts the immuneACCESS table, in-frame sequences only. Its copies lack some clones; in the studies checked, an unresolved V gene accounts for under half of them, and the cause for the rest is not known. The sample table records roughly 650,000 clones; approximately 96% of these occur just once. The leading ten clones occupy about 0.11% of the sample. CD8 naive samples were obtained by positive selection for CCR7 among CD45RO-negative cells, yielding a CD45RA+CCR7+ population from which TemRA cells were excluded. The sequencing input was naive CD8+ T cells sorted from blood. What this sample's cell subset or site label stands for: CD45RA+CCR7+. The source of these receptors is a woman aged 25 to 39 in good health.

This clone was counted once. The V gene is TRBV9, the J gene TRBJ2-3; maybe TRBD2 (6 bases). CDR1 is SGDLS, CDR2 YYNGEE, per germline. V was shortened by 3 bases and J by 0 bases, with 11 bases between the two germline ends. The CDR3 runs 15 residues. The CDR3 DNA is TGTGCCAGCAGCGGATGGGACTCTAGCACAGATACGCAGTATTTT. Its translation: CASSGWDSSTDTQYF.

V and J are TRBV5-1 and TRBJ2-5; D tentatively fits TRBD1 or TRBD2 (5 bases each). The CDR3 runs 15 residues. CDR1 SGHRS and CDR2 YFSETQ come from the germline V gene. The ends were cut back, 2 bases at V and 3 bases at J, with 14 bases in the middle. The CDR3, as DNA: TGCGCCAGCAGCTTTGTGGGACGGAGAGAAGAGACCCAGTACTTC. Translation: CASSFVGRREETQYF.

With regard to this clone: Other DNA sequences in this specimen translate into the identical CDR3. The rearrangement links TRBV5-1 to TRBJ2-7; D not resolved. V lost 2 bases to trimming and J lost 4 bases, with 7 bases between them. CDR3 length: 12 amino acids. The V gene's germline CDR1 is SGHRS and CDR2 YFSETQ. This CDR3 is CASSFEGYEQYF. In DNA form, the CDR3 reads TGCGCCAGCAGCTTCGAAGGGTACGAGCAGTACTTC.

The V gene is TRBV12-5, the J gene TRBJ2-2; D call uncertain. The CDR3 covers 15 residues. Germline lookup yields CDR1 LGHNT and CDR2 FRNRAP. The V end lost 1 base, the J end lost 5 bases, and 11 bases lay between the germline ends. The CDR3 protein is CASGLDPWVTGELFF. The CDR3 bases are TGTGCTAGTGGTTTGGATCCTTGGGTAACCGGGGAGCTGTTTTTT.

The J gene is TRBJ2-4, the V gene TRBV5-6; 8 bases map to TRBD2. After removal of 4 bases from V and 6 bases from J, the junction contained 3 bases not matched to a gene. The CDR3 covers 13 residues. Germline CDR1 reads SGHDT; CDR2 reads YYEEEE. The CDR3 region has the DNA TGTGCCAGCAGCCTGGGACTAGGAAACATTCAGTACTTC. It encodes CASSLGLGNIQYF.

The chain recombines TRBV7-6 with TRBJ2-2; the match to TRBD2 covers 9 bases. V lost 4 bases and J lost 5; bases outside the gene matches: 8. The length of the CDR3 is 16 residues. Germline V gene data show CDR1 as SGHVS and CDR2 as FNYEAQ. In DNA, the CDR3 is TGTGCCAGCAGCTCACCTAGCGGGATCGGGACCGGGGAGCTGTTTTTT. Residues: CASSSPSGIGTGELFF. Looking up the rest from reference TRBV7-6 and TRBJ2-2 gives the full variable domain: GAGVSQSPRYKVTKRGQDVALRCDPISGHVSLYWYRQALGQGPEFLTYFNYEAQQDKSGLPNDRFSAERPEGSISTLTIQRTEQRDSAMYRCASSSPSGIGTGELFFGEGSRLTVL.

This chain joins TRBV15 and TRBJ2-1, with D tentatively TRBD1 (6 bases). The V end was cut by 10 bases, the J end by 7 bases, with 11 bases between. CDR1 and CDR2 from the germline V gene are LNHNV and YYDKDF (reference sequence). The CDR3 is 11 amino acids. The chain's CDR3 is CAIQGHNEQFF. In nucleotides, the CDR3 is TGTGCCATTCAGGGACATAATGAGCAGTTCTTC.

This clone was observed once. A read error may be the cause here, since a much bigger clone is one base away. The V gene is TRBV2, the J gene TRBJ2-7, with unresolved D. V shed 6 bases and J shed 0 bases, with 3 bases lying between them. CDR1 and CDR2 from the germline V gene are SNHLY and FYNNEI. The CDR3 extends over 11 amino acids. CDR3 sequence: CASSASYEQYF. Here the CDR3 DNA reads TGTGCCAGCAGCGCCTCCTACGAGCAGTACTTC.

The chain is built from TRBV28 and TRBJ2-7, with TRBD2 identical over 15 bases. CDR3 length equals 18 residues. The V and J ends lost 5 bases and 5 bases, in that order; junction bases with no gene match: 13. Germline V gene sequence: CDR1 MDHEN, CDR2 SYDVKM. CDR3: CASSASRWTSGRGHEQYF. In DNA, the CDR3 is TGTGCCAGCAGTGCATCCCGCTGGACTAGCGGGAGGGGCCACGAGCAGTACTTC.

The chain joins TRBV7-6 to TRBJ2-1, with a weak D call TRBD2 (6 bases). There are 15 residues in the CDR3. Germline V gene data show CDR1 as SGHVS and CDR2 as FNYEAQ. Deletions cut 5 bases from V and 4 bases from J, with 15 bases between. CDR3 region: CASSISGGPYNEQFF. The CDR3 DNA is TGTGCCAGCAGCATTAGCGGAGGACCGTACAATGAGCAGTTCTTC.

V usage is TRBV28 and J usage is TRBJ2-7, with 9 nucleotides matching TRBD2. This CDR3 spans 15 amino acids. Germline values: CDR1 MDHEN, CDR2 SYDVKM. V shed 7 bases and J 5 bases; nucleotides not matched to a gene: 12. The CDR3 DNA sequence: TGTGCCAGCATTCCTTCAGGGACTAGCTTCCACGAGCAGTACTTC. This sequence encodes CASIPSGTSFHEQYF.

V usage is TRBV28 and J usage is TRBJ2-1; TRBD2 matches 9 bases. Germline assignment: CDR1 MDHEN and CDR2 SYDVKM. CDR3 length equals 16 residues. V trimming: 2 bases; J trimming: 6 bases; junction bases outside the gene matches: 8. CDR3 amino acids: CASSLGPSGNFNEQFF. CDR3 bases: TGTGCCAGCAGTTTAGGGCCTAGCGGGAATTTCAATGAGCAGTTCTTC.

The table lists this clone with a count of one. This sequence joins TRBV7-8 and TRBJ2-3; TRBD2 matches 11 bases. The CDR3 has 16 residues. Germline-derived CDR1 and CDR2 are SGHVS and FQNEAQ. The V segment lost 2 bases and the J segment 1 base; nucleotides outside the gene matches: 2. The CDR3 is CASSLKLAGGTDTQYF. DNA of the CDR3: TGTGCCAGCAGCTTAAAACTAGCGGGAGGCACAGATACGCAGTATTTT.

The chain carries TRBV5-6 and TRBJ2-7, with D tentatively TRBD1 or TRBD2 (6 bases each). CDR1 SGHDT and CDR2 YYEEEE come from the germline V gene. V was cut by 3 bases and J by 6 bases, with 19 bases left in between. CDR3 length equals 15 residues. The CDR3 DNA reads as TGTGCCAGCAGCTCGATCCGGGGGCTCACCCTCGAGCAGTACTTC. Translation: CASSSIRGLTLEQYF.